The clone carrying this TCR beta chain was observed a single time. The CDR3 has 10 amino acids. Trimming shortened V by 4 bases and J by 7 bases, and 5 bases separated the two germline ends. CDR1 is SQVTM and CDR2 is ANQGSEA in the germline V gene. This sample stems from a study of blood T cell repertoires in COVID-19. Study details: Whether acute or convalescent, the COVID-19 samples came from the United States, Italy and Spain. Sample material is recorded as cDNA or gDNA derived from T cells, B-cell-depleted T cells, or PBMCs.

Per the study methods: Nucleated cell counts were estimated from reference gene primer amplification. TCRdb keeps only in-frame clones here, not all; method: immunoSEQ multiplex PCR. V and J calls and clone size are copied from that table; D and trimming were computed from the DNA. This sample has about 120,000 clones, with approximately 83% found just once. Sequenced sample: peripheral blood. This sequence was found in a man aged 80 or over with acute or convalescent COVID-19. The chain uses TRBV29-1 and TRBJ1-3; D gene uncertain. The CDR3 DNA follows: TGCAGCGTTGGTGAGAACACCATATATTTT. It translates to CSVGENTIYF.